The 12 T cell receptor beta chains reported below all come from one sample, sequenced in a study of blood T cell repertoires in COVID-19. The method was immunoSEQ multiplex PCR; TCRdb's version includes in-frame clones alone and lacks a portion of them. The data contain 470,000 or so clones, 70% to 90% of them singletons. Sample: peripheral blood. These receptors were collected from a human donor in a cohort sampled during active COVID-19.

The V gene is TRBV9, the J gene TRBJ1-3; 9 bases are a match to TRBD1. V shed 0 bases, J shed 4 bases, and the junction held 5 bases outside the gene matches. This CDR3 is built from 16 residues. CDR1 and CDR2 (germline): SGDLS, YYNGEE. DNA of the CDR3: TGTGCCAGCAGCGTAGACGACAGGGGGTCCGGAAACACCATATATTTT. Protein: CASSVDDRGSGNTIYF. Supplemented by reference TRBV9 and TRBJ1-3, the full variable domain reads DSGVTQTPKHLITATGQRVTLRCSPRSGDLSVYWYQQSLDQGLQFLIQYYNGEERAKGNILERFSAQQFPDLHSELNLSSLELGDSALYFCASSVDDRGSGNTIYFGEGSWLTVV.

The chain employs TRBV28 and TRBJ2-1, with 10 positions matching TRBD2. Germline V gene sequence: CDR1 MDHEN, CDR2 SYDVKM. Trimming removed 2 bases from V and 6 bases from J; junction bases left unmatched: 7. CDR3 length equals 16 residues. The CDR3 reads CASSLDLAGVLNEQFF. As DNA, the CDR3 is TGTGCCAGCAGTTTAGATCTAGCGGGAGTACTCAATGAGCAGTTCTTC.

The chain combines TRBV21-1 with TRBJ1-1. TRBV21-1 is designated a pseudogene. The CDR3 contains 15 residues. In DNA form, the CDR3 reads TGTGCCAGCAGCCTGACTGGGGCTCCTCGGGGGGAAGCTTTCTTT. Translation gives CASSLTGAPRGEAFF.

V and J are TRBV3-1 (or the pseudogene TRBV3-2) and TRBJ2-3; 13 nucleotides align to TRBD2. The germline V gene has CDR1 LGHDT and CDR2 YNNKEL (reference sequence). V gave up 4 bases and J gave up 6 bases; unmatched junction bases: 13. This CDR3 comprises 18 residues. The CDR3: CASSPPPLAGGPPDTQYF. In DNA, the CDR3 is TGTGCCAGCAGCCCCCCCCCACTAGCGGGAGGGCCCCCGGATACGCAGTATTTT.

This chain uses TRBV4-2 with TRBJ1-5; 7 bases line up with TRBD1. CDR3 length equals 13 residues. Germline V gene data show CDR1 as LGHNA and CDR2 as YNFKEQ. Losses at the gene ends were 4 bases for V and 7 bases for J; bases not matched to a gene: 4. The CDR3 nucleotides read TGTGCCAGCAGCCCGGGGGACAGCCAGCCCCAGCATTTT. Its protein is CASSPGDSQPQHF.

The chain recombines TRBV11-3 with TRBJ2-3, with D hard to call. The CDR3 has 14 amino acids. Germline loops: CDR1 SGHNT, CDR2 YENEEA. The ends were cut back, 2 bases at V and 0 bases at J, with 6 bases in the middle. For the CDR3, the DNA is TGTGCCAGCAGCTTATATCCTAGCACAGATACGCAGTATTTT. It encodes CASSLYPSTDTQYF.

The chain recombines TRBV4-1 with TRBJ2-5; TRBD2 matches 11 bases. The CDR3 totals 16 residues. After removal of 1 base from V and 5 bases from J, the junction contained 6 bases not matched to a gene. From germline, CDR1 is MGHRA and CDR2 YSYEKL. CDR3 loop: CASSQGGTSGSETQYF. In DNA form, the CDR3 reads TGCGCCAGCAGCCAAGGAGGGACTAGCGGTTCGGAGACCCAGTACTTC.

This clone was detected only a few times. The genes are TRBV5-1 and TRBJ2-7; no clear D gene. This CDR3 region has 14 residues. Germline loops: CDR1 SGHRS, CDR2 YFSETQ. Trimming shortened V by 0 bases and J by 1 base, and 8 bases separated the two germline ends. In DNA form, the CDR3 reads TGCGCCAGCAGCTTGGATCCGGGTTCCTACGAGCAGTACTTC. Amino acids: CASSLDPGSYEQYF.

The table lists this clone with a few counts. The chain carries TRBV6-6 and TRBJ1-5, with TRBD1 identical over 8 bases. This CDR3 is 15 amino acids long. Germline CDR1 MNHNY, CDR2 SVGAGI (reference sequence). V gave up 6 bases and J gave up 7 bases; unmatched junction bases: 11. CDR3 in amino acids: CASRVFQGAAQPQHF. The CDR3 DNA follows: TGTGCCAGCAGGGTATTCCAGGGGGCGGCCCAGCCCCAGCATTTT.

V gene TRBV7-3 combines with J gene TRBJ2-1; 11 bases match TRBD1. Germline V gene lookup returns CDR1 SGHTA and CDR2 FQGTGA. V shed 4 bases, J shed 7 bases, and the junction held 3 bases outside the gene matches. The CDR3 consists of 14 residues. CDR3 nucleotides: TGTGCCAGCAGCTACGGACAGGGGGCAAATGAGCAGTTCTTC. This translates into CASSYGQGANEQFF.

The rearrangement links TRBV27 to TRBJ2-7; D call uncertain. CDR3 length: 14 residues. Germline CDR1 and CDR2: MNHEY and SMNVEV (reference sequence). V shed 5 bases and J shed 2 bases, with 13 bases lying between them. The CDR3 loop reads CASSPKTVAYEQYF. Written as DNA, the CDR3 is TGTGCCAGCAGTCCCAAAACTGTCGCCTACGAGCAGTACTTC.

V is TRBV11-3 and J is TRBJ2-7; tentative D call: TRBD2 (5 bases). Trimming took off 6 bases at V and 6 bases at J, with 15 bases between the two ends. Germline CDR1 is SGHNT and CDR2 is YENEEA. The CDR3 totals 13 residues. CDR3 sequence (DNA): TGTGCCAGCAGTCCGGGGTCGGCTTCCGAGCAGTACTTC. Translated, it gives CASSPGSASEQYF.